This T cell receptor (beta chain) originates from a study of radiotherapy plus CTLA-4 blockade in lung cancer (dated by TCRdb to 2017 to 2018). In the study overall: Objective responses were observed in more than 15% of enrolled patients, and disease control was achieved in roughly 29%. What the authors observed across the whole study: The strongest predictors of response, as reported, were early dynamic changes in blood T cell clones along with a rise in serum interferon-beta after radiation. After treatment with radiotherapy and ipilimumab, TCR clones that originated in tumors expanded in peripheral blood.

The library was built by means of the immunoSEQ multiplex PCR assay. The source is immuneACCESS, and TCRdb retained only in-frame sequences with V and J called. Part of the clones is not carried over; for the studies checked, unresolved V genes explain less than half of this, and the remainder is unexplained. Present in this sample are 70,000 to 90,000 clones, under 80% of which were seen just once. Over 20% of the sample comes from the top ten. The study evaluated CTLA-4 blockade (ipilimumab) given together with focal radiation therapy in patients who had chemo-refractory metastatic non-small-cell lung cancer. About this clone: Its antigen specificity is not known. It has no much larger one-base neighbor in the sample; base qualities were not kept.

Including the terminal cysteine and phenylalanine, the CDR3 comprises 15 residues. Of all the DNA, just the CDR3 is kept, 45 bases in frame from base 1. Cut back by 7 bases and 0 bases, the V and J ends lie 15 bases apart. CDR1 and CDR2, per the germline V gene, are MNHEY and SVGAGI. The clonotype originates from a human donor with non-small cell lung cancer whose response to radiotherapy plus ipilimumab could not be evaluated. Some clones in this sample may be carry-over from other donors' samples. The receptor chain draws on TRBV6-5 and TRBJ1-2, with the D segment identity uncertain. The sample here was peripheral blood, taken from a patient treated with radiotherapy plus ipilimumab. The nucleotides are TGTGCCAGCACCACTTCGGCGGCCACTAACTATGGCTACACCTTC. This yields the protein CASTTSAATNYGYTF.